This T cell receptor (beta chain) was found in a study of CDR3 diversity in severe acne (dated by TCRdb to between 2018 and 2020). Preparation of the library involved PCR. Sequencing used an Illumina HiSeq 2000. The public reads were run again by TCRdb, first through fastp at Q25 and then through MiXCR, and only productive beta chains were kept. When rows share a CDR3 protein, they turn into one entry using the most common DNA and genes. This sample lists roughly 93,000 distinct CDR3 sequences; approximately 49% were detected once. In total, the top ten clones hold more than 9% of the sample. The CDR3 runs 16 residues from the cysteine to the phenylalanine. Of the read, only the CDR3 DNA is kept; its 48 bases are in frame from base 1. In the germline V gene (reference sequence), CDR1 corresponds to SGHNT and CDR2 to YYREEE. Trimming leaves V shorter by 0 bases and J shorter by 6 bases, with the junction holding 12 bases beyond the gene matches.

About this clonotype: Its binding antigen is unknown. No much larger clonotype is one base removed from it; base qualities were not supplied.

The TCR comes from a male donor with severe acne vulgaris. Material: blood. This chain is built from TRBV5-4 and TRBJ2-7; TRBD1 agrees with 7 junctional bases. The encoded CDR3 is CASSLGGRQGRSEQYF. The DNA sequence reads TGTGCCAGCAGCTTGGGGGGGAGACAGGGCAGGTCCGAGCAGTACTTC.